The 18 T cell receptor beta chains below all came from one sample that was sequenced in a study of T cells after yellow fever vaccination. TCRdb re-called the 5' RACE reads through MiXCR, storing one row per CDR3 protein. This repertoire shows around 600,000 distinct CDR3 sequences, around an eighth found once; its top ten account for just under 15%. This specimen was PBMCs, taken on the day of the yellow fever booster vaccination. The receptor set was obtained from a man aged 30-40 years who received the YFV17D yellow fever vaccine.

The chain has TRBV5-1 and TRBJ2-7; no clear D. The V end was cut by 0 bases, the J end by 3 bases, with 10 bases between. The CDR3 is made up of 14 amino acids. CDR1 and CDR2 from the germline V gene are SGHRS and YFSETQ. The CDR3 region has the DNA TGCGCCAGCAGCTTGGTCGGCACTTTCTACGAGCAGTACTTC. The encoded protein is CASSLVGTFYEQYF.

This clonotype was seen only a few times. The chain is built from TRBV27 and TRBJ1-2, with TRBD1 matching 7 bases. The germline gives CDR1 MNHEY, CDR2 SMNVEV (reference sequence). This CDR3 has 15 amino acids. J lost 0 bases, V lost 2 bases, and 3 bases had no gene match. CDR3 sequence (DNA): TGTGCCAGCAGTTTAAGACAGGGCACTAACTATGGCTACACCTTC. It codes for CASSLRQGTNYGYTF.

This clonotype turned up a few times. The rearrangement uses TRBV6-2 or TRBV6-3 and TRBJ2-7; D is tentatively TRBD1 or TRBD2 (5 bases each). This CDR3 contains 16 residues. V shed 6 bases and J shed 12 bases, with 30 bases lying between them. Germline V gene data show CDR1 as MNHEY and CDR2 as SVGEGT. The CDR3 nucleotides are TGTGCCAGCAGATCCGAGGGGCGGACCTATCTCGACGATCGGTACTTC. Protein sequence: CASRSEGRTYLDDRYF.

The table lists this clonotype with a few counts. The rearrangement uses TRBV24-1 and TRBJ2-5; D is undetermined. Germline lookup yields CDR1 KGHDR and CDR2 SFDVKD. CDR3 length equals 12 residues. V gave up 4 bases and J gave up 5 bases, with 7 bases separating them. The CDR3 loop is CATSDPKETQYF. CDR3 nucleotide sequence: TGTGCCACCAGTGACCCCAAGGAGACCCAGTACTTC.

In its sample, this clonotype was seen a few times. The rearrangement uses TRBV5-5 and TRBJ1-1; 12 nucleotides agree with TRBD1. Trimming removed 7 bases from V and 5 bases from J; junction bases left unmatched: 15. The CDR3 has 17 residues. In germline, CDR1 is SGHKS, CDR2 YYEKEE (reference sequence). The CDR3 nucleotides are TGTGCCAGCGGTGGAAAGGGACAGGGGGCCATCGAGACTGAAGCTTTCTTT. This codes for CASGGKGQGAIETEAFF.

V is TRBV7-9 and J is TRBJ2-3, with D possibly being TRBD2 (6 bases). V lost 5 bases and J lost 0, with 15 bases in between. Germline assignment: CDR1 SEHNR and CDR2 FQNEAQ (reference sequence). This CDR3 is 16 amino acids long. CDR3 sequence reads: CASSPALGRSTDTQYF. CDR3 DNA: TGTGCCAGCAGCCCCGCCCTGGGGAGGAGCACAGATACGCAGTATTTT.

The genes are TRBV5-5 and TRBJ1-1, with 9 bases lining up with TRBD1. V dropped 4 bases and J dropped 7; count of bases not matched to a gene: 11. The CDR3 spans 15 residues. Germline values: CDR1 SGHKS, CDR2 YYEKEE (reference sequence). The CDR3 here is CASSQRTGDLDEAFF. In nucleotides, the CDR3 is TGTGCCAGCAGCCAGAGGACAGGGGATTTGGATGAAGCTTTCTTT.

The J gene is TRBJ1-5, the V gene TRBV6-2 or TRBV6-3; 7 bases agree with TRBD1. The CDR3 contains 15 residues. Trimming took 2 bases from V and 6 from J; bases not matched to a gene: 7. The germline V gene encodes CDR1 MNHEY and CDR2 SVGEGT. The CDR3 coding sequence is TGTGCCAGCAGTTACGGACAGGCTGATAGTCAGCCCCAGCATTTT. This codes for CASSYGQADSQPQHF.

The V call is TRBV7-2, the J call TRBJ1-6; TRBD1 agrees at 9 bases. CDR3 length equals 15 residues. Losses at the gene ends were 4 bases for V and 11 bases for J; bases not matched to a gene: 9. Germline values: CDR1 SGHTA, CDR2 FQGNSA. As DNA, the CDR3 is TGTGCCAGCAGCTACCGGGACAGGGTTTGGACACCCCTCCACTTT. Translation gives CASSYRDRVWTPLHF.

This clonotype appeared a few times. The V gene is TRBV24-1, the J gene TRBJ1-1; D remains unclear. Germline loops: CDR1 KGHDR, CDR2 SFDVKD. The CDR3 totals 13 residues. Trimming left V 2 bases short and J 11 bases short, with 14 bases between. Here the CDR3 reads CATSDSAPVGAFF. CDR3 DNA: TGTGCCACCAGTGATTCTGCCCCGGTGGGCGCTTTCTTT.

The table lists this clonotype with a few counts. The chain carries TRBV5-6 and TRBJ2-1; TRBD2 is a possible D gene (6 bases). Trimming pared 1 base from V and 9 bases from J, leaving 17 bases between. The V gene's germline CDR1 is SGHDT and CDR2 YYEEEE. CDR3 length equals 15 residues. CDR3 protein: CASSLPLGGVGEQFF. In DNA form, the CDR3 reads TGTGCCAGCAGCTTGCCCCTAGGAGGGGTAGGTGAGCAGTTCTTC.

This rearrangement joins TRBV29-1 to TRBJ2-2, with 10 nucleotides matching TRBD2. The CDR3 consists of 14 residues. The junction had 2 bases not matched to a gene; V was cut back by 2 bases and J by 5 bases. Per the germline V gene, CDR1 is SQVTM and CDR2 is ANQGSEA. The DNA of the CDR3 is TGCAGCGTTGAAAGCGGGAGGGCTACCGGGGAGCTGTTTTTT. As protein: CSVESGRATGELFF.

This clonotype was seen at least ten times. This sequence joins TRBV9 and TRBJ2-5; 11 positions match TRBD2. Germline CDR1 and CDR2: SGDLS and YYNGEE. V shed 3 bases, J shed 4 bases, and the junction held 11 bases outside the gene matches. The CDR3 loop spans 17 amino acids. CDR3 loop: CASSAAPTSGRLETQYF. The DNA of the CDR3 is TGTGCCAGCAGCGCCGCCCCCACTAGCGGGAGATTAGAGACCCAGTACTTC.

This chain connects TRBV6-1 to TRBJ2-1; D call uncertain. This CDR3 has 15 amino acids. Germline CDR1 is MNHNS and CDR2 is SASEGT. Trimming took off 5 bases at V and 4 bases at J, with 15 bases between the two ends. The CDR3 DNA is TGTGCCAGCAGTAATCCCCAAAAGTTTTACAATGAGCAGTTCTTC. Translating gives CASSNPQKFYNEQFF.

The chain joins TRBV5-1 to TRBJ1-6; TRBD1 might be the D (6 bases). CDR3 length: 17 amino acids. The V and J ends lost 3 bases and 7 bases respectively, with 20 bases between them. The germline CDR1 and CDR2 sequences are SGHRS and YFSETQ. CDR3 bases: TGCGCCAGCAGCTCGGGGGTGACGGGACAACCGAATTCACCCCTCCACTTT. This gives the protein CASSSGVTGQPNSPLHF. The full variable domain, completed using reference TRBV5-1 and TRBJ1-6, is KAGVTQTPRYLIKTRGQQVTLSCSPISGHRSVSWYQQTPGQGLQFLFEYFSETQRNKGNFPGRFSGRQFSNSRSEMNVSTLELGDSALYLCASSSGVTGQPNSPLHFGNGTRLTVT.

This clonotype was found a few times. This chain connects TRBV4-3 to TRBJ2-1; D not resolved. The CDR3 contains 15 residues. V lost 0 bases and J 4 bases, leaving 10 bases between the germline ends. CDR1 is LGHNA, CDR2 YSLEER, per germline. The CDR3 DNA is TGCGCCAGCAGCCAAGAAGAGCGCCTGTACAATGAGCAGTTCTTC. It is translated as CASSQEERLYNEQFF.

This chain links TRBV6-2 or TRBV6-3 with TRBJ2-6; the D is unclear. The V gene's germline CDR1 is MNHEY and CDR2 SVGEGT. CDR3 length: 14 residues. V shed 8 bases and J shed 2 bases, with 10 bases lying between them. Here the CDR3 DNA reads TGTGCCAGCCGCCCCAGTGCTGGGGCCAACGTCCTGACTTTC. Translating it yields CASRPSAGANVLTF.

The genes are TRBV20-1 and TRBJ2-3; TRBD2 matches at 7 bases. Losses at the gene ends were 3 bases for V and 6 bases for J; bases not matched to a gene: 3. The CDR3 consists of 12 residues. The germline gives CDR1 DFQATT, CDR2 SNEGSKA (reference sequence). As DNA, the CDR3 is TGCAGTGCTAGGGGAGGGCTGGATACGCAGTATTTT. Residues: CSARGGLDTQYF.